The sequence of this T cell receptor beta chain was determined in a study of regulatory T cells in long-lasting Graves disease. Study-wide context: Persistent Graves' disease required over 5 years of antithyroid drugs and positive TSH receptor antibodies. General study points: Shared public clonotypes totalled about 2,600 in persistent patients, compared with roughly 970 in new patients. Persistent cases favored TRBV28, TRBJ1-2 and TRBJ2-5.

Time point defined: persistent/refractory GD, antithyroid drugs over 5 years with positive TRAb. PBMCs were the source of the RNA used for TCR sequencing. V shed 0 bases and J shed 6 bases, with 15 bases lying between them. Germline-derived CDR1 and CDR2 are LGHDT and YNNKEL (reference sequence). The CDR3 runs to 15 residues. According to the study, TCR beta libraries were built with iRepertoire HTBI primers and CDR3-region Arm-PCR. In the study's own analysis: Gene usage covered about 62 TRBV and 14 TRBJ segments. Using its own MiXCR run on the multiplex PCR reads, TCRdb lists one record per CDR3 protein. These V and J calls are TCRdb output, not the study's own analysis. The sample carries roughly 450,000 distinct CDR3 sequences, around a quarter recorded once. Concerning this clonotype itself: The antigen remains undetermined.

The sequenced sample was peripheral blood mononuclear cells (PBMCs), obtained when the disease was refractory, from a patient treated with antithyroid drugs. The origin of this receptor is a female donor with Graves disease. The chain employs TRBV3-1 and TRBJ2-7; possible D gene TRBD1, 6 bases. The CDR3 is CASSQDAGVGREQYF. The CDR3 DNA follows: TGTGCCAGCAGCCAAGACGCAGGGGTTGGGCGCGAGCAGTACTTC.